These 31 T cell receptor beta chains came from one sample sequenced in a study of T cells after posttransplantation cyclophosphamide. The method was immunoSEQ multiplex PCR; TCRdb's version includes in-frame clones alone and lacks a portion of them. The data show tens of thousands of clones, with none appearing a single time. The sample comprised PBMCs. These receptors were obtained from a man aged 40-55 years in good health, CMV-negative, and a related stem cell transplant donor.

The chain employs TRBV25-1 and TRBJ2-5; weak D call: TRBD1 (5 bases). Germline CDR1 MGHDK, CDR2 SYGVNS. V lost 4 bases to trimming and J lost 5 bases, with 20 bases between them. This CDR3 has 16 amino acids. CDR3: CASSAWGSGASETQYF. For the CDR3, the DNA is TGTGCCAGCAGTGCATGGGGAAGTGGGGCGAGTGAGACCCAGTACTTC. Supplemented by reference TRBV25-1 and TRBJ2-5, the full variable domain reads EADIYQTPRYLVIGTGKKITLECSQTMGHDKMYWYQQDPGMELHLIHYSYGVNSTEKGDLSSESTVSRIRTEHFPLTLESARPSHTSQYLCASSAWGSGASETQYFGPGTRLLVL.

This clone was counted at least ten times. CDR3 bases: TGTGCCAGTAACGTGATGGGGCAGGTGGGCACTGAAGCTTTCTTT. This codes for CASNVMGQVGTEAFF. The chain joins TRBV19 to TRBJ1-1; D perhaps matches TRBD1 (5 bases). The germline V and J ends were trimmed by 7 bases and 4 bases, with 19 bases remaining between them. Per germline, CDR1 LNHDA and CDR2 SQIVND (reference sequence). This CDR3 comprises 15 residues. The full variable domain, rest sourced from reference TRBV19 and TRBJ1-1, is DGGITQSPKYLFRKEGQNVTLSCEQNLNHDAMYWYRQDPGQGLRLIYYSQIVNDFQKGDIAEGYSVSREKKESFPLTVTSAQKNPTAFYLCASNVMGQVGTEAFFGQGTRLTVV.

This clone was recorded many times. The chain employs TRBV2 and TRBJ2-2; 14 nucleotides line up with TRBD2. The CDR3 covers 16 residues. CDR1 is SNHLY and CDR2 is FYNNEI in the germline V gene. J lost 2 bases, V lost 6 bases, and 2 bases had no gene match. CDR3 coding DNA: TGTGCCAGCAGGGGACTAGCGGGAGTTAACACCGGGGAGCTGTTTTTT. This codes for CASRGLAGVNTGELFF.

In this sample, this clone turned up many times. V and J are TRBV6-6 and TRBJ1-2; 8 bases are shared with TRBD1. From germline, CDR1 is MNHNY and CDR2 SVGAGI (reference sequence). The CDR3 covers 14 residues. V lost 2 bases to trimming and J lost 2 bases; unmatched junction nucleotides: 1. The CDR3, as DNA: TGTGCCAGCAGTTACGGGACAGGCAACTATGGCTACACCTTC. Its translation: CASSYGTGNYGYTF.

This clone was recorded a few times. The CDR3 loop reads CASSLYRDKNTGELFF. In DNA form, the CDR3 reads TGTGCCAGCAGTTTATACCGGGACAAGAACACCGGGGAGCTGTTTTTT. The chain uses TRBV27 and TRBJ2-2, with D perhaps matching TRBD1 (6 bases). The CDR3 spans 16 residues. Looked up from germline, CDR1 is MNHEY and CDR2 is SMNVEV (reference sequence). V was trimmed by 1 base and J by 1 base, leaving 10 bases between them.

Ten or more counts support this clone. The V call is TRBV27, the J call TRBJ2-2, with a possible D match to TRBD1 (6 bases). Deletions cut 6 bases from V and 5 bases from J, with 10 bases between. The germline V gene has CDR1 MNHEY and CDR2 SMNVEV (reference sequence). CDR3 length equals 13 residues. CDR3 DNA sequence: TGTGCCAGCAGATGGGGGCAAACCGGGGAGCTGTTTTTT. The encoded protein is CASRWGQTGELFF.

This clone came up many times. The CDR3 region is CASSSSTGQQTQYF. As DNA, the CDR3 is TGCGCCAGCAGCTCCTCTACAGGGCAGCAGACCCAGTACTTC. The chain employs TRBV5-1 and TRBJ2-5; D is possibly TRBD1 (6 bases). CDR3 size: 14 residues. Trimming cost V 3 bases and J 6 bases, with 15 bases left between them. Germline values: CDR1 SGHRS, CDR2 YFSETQ.

This clone appeared a few times. The V gene is TRBV7-6, the J gene TRBJ2-5, with TRBD2 matching over 9 bases. Trimming took 2 bases from V and 0 from J; bases not matched to a gene: 1. Germline CDR1 reads SGHVS; CDR2 reads FNYEAQ. The CDR3 spans 15 residues. CDR3 residues: CASSLTSGYQETQYF. CDR3 sequence (DNA): TGTGCCAGCAGCTTAACTAGCGGGTACCAAGAGACCCAGTACTTC. Using reference TRBV7-6 and TRBJ2-5 for the parts outside the CDR3, the full variable domain is GAGVSQSPRYKVTKRGQDVALRCDPISGHVSLYWYRQALGQGPEFLTYFNYEAQQDKSGLPNDRFSAERPEGSISTLTIQRTEQRDSAMYRCASSLTSGYQETQYFGPGTRLLVL.

This clone came up many times. The chain combines TRBV15 with TRBJ1-2, with 7 bases lining up with TRBD1. Trimming cost V 8 bases and J 8 bases; bases outside gene matches: 14. CDR1 and CDR2 (germline): LNHNV, YYDKDF (reference sequence). The CDR3 is made up of 14 amino acids. The DNA for the CDR3 is TGTGCCACCGGACAGGCCGATCGCAGGGACGGCTACACCTTC. This sequence encodes CATGQADRRDGYTF.

This clone was seen ten or more times. The V gene is TRBV18, the J gene TRBJ1-1; TRBD1 might be the D (5 bases). V shed 1 base and J shed 0 bases, with 12 bases lying between them. The CDR3 has 16 amino acids. Germline V CDR1 and CDR2: KGHSH, LQKENI. CDR3 loop: CASSPQRQIMNTEAFF. The CDR3 DNA is TGTGCCAGCTCACCACAACGACAGATTATGAACACTGAAGCTTTCTTT.

This clone was detected many times. The J gene is TRBJ2-3, the V gene TRBV5-1, with a tentative D call TRBD2 (6 bases). CDR3 length: 16 amino acids. Germline V gene data show CDR1 as SGHRS and CDR2 as YFSETQ. V was pared by 0 bases and J by 4 bases, with 15 bases between. CDR3 coding DNA: TGCGCCAGCAGCTTGGCCCCATCCGGGAGCGCAGATACGCAGTATTTT. Its protein is CASSLAPSGSADTQYF.

This clone was detected only a few times. V usage is TRBV10-3 and J usage is TRBJ2-5, with 9 bases identical to TRBD2. With 0 bases clipped from V and 5 bases from J, the junction kept 7 bases outside the gene matches. The CDR3 spans 16 residues. The germline V gene has CDR1 ENHRY and CDR2 SYGVKD. The CDR3 bases are TGTGCCATCAGTGAGTCGCCAGCGGGGGGCGGGGAGACCCAGTACTTC. The encoded protein is CAISESPAGGGETQYF.

This chain joins TRBV29-1 and TRBJ2-2, with 8 bases fitting TRBD1. Germline CDR1 SQVTM, CDR2 ANQGSEA. The CDR3 runs to 14 residues. Trimming at V came to 7 bases and at J to 0 bases, leaving 4 bases not matched to a gene. The CDR3 coding sequence is TGCAGCGCTGGGACAGGCGCGAACACCGGGGAGCTGTTTTTT. Encoded protein: CSAGTGANTGELFF.

This clone was observed many times. The rearrangement joins TRBV19 to TRBJ1-1; D might be TRBD1 (5 bases). CDR3 size: 14 residues. From germline, CDR1 is LNHDA and CDR2 SQIVND (reference sequence). Trimming took off 5 bases at V and 2 bases at J, with 12 bases between the two ends. In DNA form, the CDR3 reads TGTGCCAGTAGTGCCAGCGGGGGAAACACTGAAGCTTTCTTT. Translated: CASSASGGNTEAFF.

This clone was seen many times. J is TRBJ2-7 and V is TRBV2, with D hard to call. Germline V CDR1 and CDR2: SNHLY, FYNNEI. V was trimmed by 4 bases and J by 0 bases, leaving 19 bases between them. The CDR3 covers 17 residues. CDR3 DNA sequence: TGTGCCAGCAGTGGTCCCAAGGCCCGGGTATCCTCCTACGAGCAGTACTTC. Encoded protein: CASSGPKARVSSYEQYF. The full variable domain, completed using reference TRBV2 and TRBJ2-7, is EPEVTQTPSHQVTQMGQEVILRCVPISNHLYFYWYRQILGQKVEFLVSFYNNEISEKSEIFDDQFSVERPDGSNFTLKIRSTKLEDSAMYFCASSGPKARVSSYEQYFGPGTRLTVT.

This rearrangement joins TRBV18 to TRBJ2-1, with TRBD2 matching over 10 bases. V shed 2 bases and J 12 bases; nucleotides not matched to a gene: 13. The CDR3 consists of 16 residues. Germline V CDR1 and CDR2: KGHSH, LQKENI. DNA for the CDR3: TGTGCCAGCTCACCATATACGACTAGCGGGTTAATGGGGCAGTTCTTC. It translates to CASSPYTTSGLMGQFF. Full variable domain (missing parts from reference TRBV18 and TRBJ2-1): NAGVMQNPRHLVRRRGQEARLRCSPMKGHSHVYWYRQLPEEGLKFMVYLQKENIIDESGMPKERFSAEFPKEGPSILRIQQVVRGDSAAYFCASSPYTTSGLMGQFFGPGTRLTVL.

Many counts were recorded for this clone. The V call is TRBV6-1, the J call TRBJ1-2; D is unresolved. Between the trimmed V and J ends, which lost 4 bases and 3 bases, there was a span of 12 bases. The CDR3 sequence is 14 residues long. The V gene's germline CDR1 is MNHNS and CDR2 SASEGT. Written as DNA, the CDR3 is TGTGCCAGCAGTGTTACCCTCCGAGACTATGGCTACACCTTC. Amino acid sequence: CASSVTLRDYGYTF.

This clone was picked up many times. The chain is built from TRBV6-5 and TRBJ2-1; 12 bases agree with TRBD2. The CDR3 has 13 residues. Germline CDR1 is MNHEY and CDR2 is SVGAGI. The V gene end was trimmed by 8 bases and the J gene end by 8 bases; junction bases not matched to a gene: 4. CDR3 region: CASRASGRDEQFF. In nucleotides, the CDR3 is TGTGCCAGCCGGGCTAGCGGGAGGGATGAGCAGTTCTTC.

This clone was seen repeatedly, ten times or more. V is TRBV6-6 and J is TRBJ2-7, with 8 bases fitting TRBD1. CDR1 MNHNY and CDR2 SVGAGI come from the germline V gene (reference sequence). This CDR3 is 14 amino acids long. V trimming: 6 bases; J trimming: 4 bases; junction bases outside the gene matches: 8. The CDR3 DNA reads as TGTGCCAGCAGATCCGGGACAGGCCAATACGAGCAGTACTTC. This sequence encodes CASRSGTGQYEQYF.

In this sample, this clone turned up many times. The chain joins TRBV7-2 to TRBJ1-3; D ambiguous. V was shortened by 1 base and J by 8 bases, with 6 bases between the two germline ends. CDR3 length equals 12 residues. Germline CDR1 reads SGHTA; CDR2 reads FQGNSA. In DNA form, the CDR3 reads TGTGCCAGCAGCTTAGTACTTGACACCATATATTTT. Translating gives CASSLVLDTIYF.

This clone came up many times. CDR3 DNA: TGCGCCAGCAGCTTGGGGGGGGGAGCCATGAACACTGAAGCTTTCTTT. Residues: CASSLGGGAMNTEAFF. The chain couples TRBV5-1 to TRBJ1-1, with a possible D match to TRBD1 (5 bases). CDR1 is SGHRS, CDR2 YFSETQ, per germline. CDR3 size: 16 residues. The V and J ends lost 0 bases and 0 bases respectively, with 12 bases between them. The complete variable domain, with remaining parts taken from reference TRBV5-1 and TRBJ1-1, reads KAGVTQTPRYLIKTRGQQVTLSCSPISGHRSVSWYQQTPGQGLQFLFEYFSETQRNKGNFPGRFSGRQFSNSRSEMNVSTLELGDSALYLCASSLGGGAMNTEAFFGQGTRLTVV.

This clone was picked up many times. CDR3: CASTDQNQPQHF. In DNA form, the CDR3 reads TGTGCCAGCACCGATCAGAATCAGCCCCAGCATTTT. The chain links TRBV6-6 to TRBJ1-5; D gene ambiguous. With 7 bases removed from V and 4 bases from J, the gap between germline ends came to 8 bases. CDR1 and CDR2 (germline): MNHNY, SVGAGI (reference sequence). CDR3 length: 12 residues.

This clone has more than one count but fewer than ten. The rearrangement joins TRBV7-2 to TRBJ2-6, with D unclear. V was cut by 3 bases and J by 5 bases, with 11 bases left in between. The germline V gene has CDR1 SGHTA and CDR2 FQGNSA. This CDR3 is 15 amino acids long. The chain's CDR3 is CASSFRLARANVLTF. The DNA for the CDR3 is TGTGCCAGCAGCTTCCGACTGGCACGGGCCAACGTCCTGACTTTC.

This clone was seen ten or more times. V gene TRBV30 combines with J gene TRBJ1-4; no clear D gene. Trimming left V 0 bases short and J 8 bases short, with 16 bases between. In germline, CDR1 is GTSNPN, CDR2 SVGIG (reference sequence). The CDR3 has 15 amino acids. The CDR3 nucleotides are TGTGCCTGGAGTGTAATTGCCGGGGTCGGGGAAAAACTGTTTTTT. Its translation is CAWSVIAGVGEKLFF.

This clone showed up many times. The J gene is TRBJ1-4, the V gene TRBV29-1, with D unclear. The CDR3 is 13 amino acids. CDR1 is SQVTM and CDR2 is ANQGSEA in the germline V gene. Trimming stripped 1 base from V and 10 bases from J, with 13 bases between. The CDR3 nucleotides are TGCAGCGTTGAAGTGGCAGGCGTTGGAAAACTGTTTTTT. Its protein product is CSVEVAGVGKLFF.

This clone was seen a handful of times. The CDR3 region is CASRPQVADYGYTF. DNA for the CDR3: TGTGCCAGCAGACCTCAGGTGGCCGACTATGGCTACACCTTC. The chain has TRBV7-9 and TRBJ1-2; D is undetermined. The CDR3 contains 14 residues. V lost 6 bases to trimming and J lost 3 bases, with 14 bases between them. In germline, CDR1 is SEHNR, CDR2 FQNEAQ (reference sequence).

The chain is built from TRBV9 and TRBJ2-7, with D possibly being TRBD1 (6 bases). Per the germline V gene, CDR1 is SGDLS and CDR2 is YYNGEE. This CDR3 is 18 amino acids long. V was shortened by 0 bases and J by 3 bases, with 22 bases between the two germline ends. This chain's CDR3 is CASSVAISGQGFVYEQYF. CDR3 in DNA: TGTGCCAGCAGCGTAGCTATTTCGGGTCAGGGGTTCGTCTACGAGCAGTACTTC.

Ten or more counts support this clone. The V and J genes are TRBV18 and TRBJ2-5; 8 nucleotides align to TRBD1. Germline V lookup: CDR1 KGHSH, CDR2 LQKENI. The CDR3 spans 16 residues. V lost 5 bases and J lost 6; bases outside the gene matches: 14. The DNA for the CDR3 is TGTGCCAGCTCAACCGGACAGGGTGGTACGGCACAGACCCAGTACTTC. Its translation is CASSTGQGGTAQTQYF.

This clone was observed at least ten times. The chain is built from TRBV19 and TRBJ1-5; D unresolved. The CDR3 runs 16 residues. Germline lookup yields CDR1 LNHDA and CDR2 SQIVND (reference sequence). V was shortened by 2 bases and J by 0 bases, with 11 bases between the two germline ends. As DNA, the CDR3 is TGTGCCAGTAGTATAAACGGCAGGTTTAGCAATCAGCCCCAGCATTTT. This codes for CASSINGRFSNQPQHF.

The table lists this clone with many counts. The V call is TRBV4-3, the J call TRBJ2-1; D is ambiguous. The CDR3 is made up of 15 amino acids. V gave up 0 bases and J gave up 1 base, with 7 bases separating them. Germline CDR1 and CDR2: LGHNA and YSLEER. CDR3 DNA: TGCGCCAGCAGCCAAGAGACTGGTTCCTACAATGAGCAGTTCTTC. This sequence encodes CASSQETGSYNEQFF.

Regarding this clone: A junction end diverges from the germline sequence, so it may reflect a read error. The genes are TRBV7-2 and TRBJ2-1; TRBD2 matches at 9 bases. The CDR3 runs to 13 residues. Germline V gene data show CDR1 as SGHTA and CDR2 as FQGNSA. The CDR3 loop is CASSSRGGAQTLF. CDR3 nucleotides: TGTGCCAGCAGCTCGCGCGGGGGGGCCCAAACTCTCTTC.